This entry lists 2 T cell receptor beta chains sequenced from one sample in a study of blood T cell repertoires in COVID-19. Sequencing used immunoSEQ multiplex PCR; TCRdb keeps in-frame clones, though not all of them. The table lists roughly 190,000 clones, under 90% of them singletons. The sequencing input was peripheral blood. Every receptor here comes from a man between 60 and 75 years old with acute or convalescent COVID-19.

This chain uses TRBV11-3 with TRBJ2-3, with D tentatively TRBD2 (6 bases). CDR1 and CDR2 from the germline V gene are SGHNT and YENEEA. The CDR3 has 15 residues. Trimming took 3 bases from V and 1 from J, leaving 11 bases between them. The CDR3 nucleotides read TGTGCCAGCAGCTTGCGGGGTGGGGGCACAGATACGCAGTATTTT. This encodes CASSLRGGGTDTQYF.

This clone was detected a few times. The J gene is TRBJ2-3, the V gene TRBV29-1; D may be TRBD2 (6 bases). This CDR3 region has 14 residues. Per germline, CDR1 SQVTM and CDR2 ANQGSEA. V gave up 2 bases and J gave up 2 bases, with 11 bases separating them. CDR3 DNA sequence: TGCAGCGTTGAATACGGGGGATTCACAGATACGCAGTATTTT. It translates to CSVEYGGFTDTQYF.